A selection of T cell receptor beta chains follows, all from one sample in a study of cytomegalovirus exposure and HLA in healthy donors. Generated by immunoSEQ multiplex PCR, the TCRdb table keeps only in-frame clones and is missing some. Of more than 100,000 clones detected, roughly 80% appear once; the ten largest clones hold 2.1%. Material: PBMCs. Every receptor here comes from a man aged 25-45 years in good health and CMV-seronegative. Each CDR3 is given without its conserved first and last residue.

10	TRBJ2-7	TRBV28	ASSLWWTAEY
15	TRBJ2-4	TRBV2	ASRAGLATIAKNIQY
12	TRBJ1-6	TRBV10-3	AISGQGKESPLH
15	TRBJ2-1	TRBV7-2	ASSLSGLQGRGGLLF
13	TRBJ2-3	TRBV2	ASSFDTGATDTQY
12	TRBJ1-1	TRBV28	ASSQPGQILEAF
15	TRBJ2-3	TRBV4-2	ASSLELRSGGTDTQY
14	TRBJ1-4	TRBV28	ASSLTSGQGNEKLF
12	TRBJ1-5	TRBV7-2	ASSLGQGSQPQH
13	TRBJ2-1	TRBV18	ASSPGQGPYNEQF
13	TRBJ2-7	TRBV4-3	ASSQKRDILYEQY
9	TRBJ1-2	TRBV6-6	ASSGDYGYT
10	TRBJ2-5	TRBV7-2	ASSSQQETQY
12	TRBJ1-5	TRBV6-1	ASSDGQGGQPQH
13	TRBJ2-7	TRBV5-5	ASSLGDSPIYEQY
12	TRBJ1-2	TRBV29-1	SVDFPGQVYGYT
12	TRBJ2-2	TRBV5-8	ASSYGQGGGELF
17	TRBJ2-2	TRBV7-6	ASSFGPGLAGPNTGELF
12	TRBJ1-2	TRBV6-1	ASRAGQGRNGYT
11	TRBJ1-2	TRBV19	ASSIEGNYGYT
15	TRBJ2-3	TRBV7-2	ASSLGPPTDGTDTQY
13	TRBJ2-5	TRBV9	ASSAIAGGQETQY
11	TRBJ1-6	TRBV19	ASKLRGFSPLH
15	TRBJ2-2	TRBV9	ASSGGTSGEFSGELF
11	TRBJ1-1	TRBV4-3	ASSQDARGEAF
14	TRBJ2-7	TRBV11-2	ASSLGPAGILGEQY
15	TRBJ1-1	TRBV7-9	ASSLVSLRRENTEAF